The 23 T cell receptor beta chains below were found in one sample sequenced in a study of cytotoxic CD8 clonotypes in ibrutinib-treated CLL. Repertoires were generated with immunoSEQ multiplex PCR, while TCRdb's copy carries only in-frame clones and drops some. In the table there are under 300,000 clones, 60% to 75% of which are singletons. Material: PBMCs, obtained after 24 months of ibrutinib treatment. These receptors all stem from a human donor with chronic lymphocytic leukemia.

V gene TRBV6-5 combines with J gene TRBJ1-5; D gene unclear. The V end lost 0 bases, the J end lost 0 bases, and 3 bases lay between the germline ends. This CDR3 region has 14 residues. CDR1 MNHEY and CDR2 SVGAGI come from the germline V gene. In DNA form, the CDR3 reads TGTGCCAGCAGTTACTCGTCTAGCAATCAGCCCCAGCATTTT. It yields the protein CASSYSSSNQPQHF.

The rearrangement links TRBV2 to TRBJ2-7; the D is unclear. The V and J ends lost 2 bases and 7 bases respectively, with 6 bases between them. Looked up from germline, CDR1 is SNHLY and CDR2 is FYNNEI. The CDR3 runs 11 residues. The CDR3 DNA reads TGTGCCAGCAGTGAACTCCTGGAGCAGTACTTC. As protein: CASSELLEQYF.

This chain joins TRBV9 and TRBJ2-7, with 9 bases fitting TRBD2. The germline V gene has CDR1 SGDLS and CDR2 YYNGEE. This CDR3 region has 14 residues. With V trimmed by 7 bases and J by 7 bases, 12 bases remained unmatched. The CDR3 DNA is TGTGCCAGCGGAGCCGGAGCGGGAGGTGCGGAGCAGTACTTC. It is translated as CASGAGAGGAEQYF.

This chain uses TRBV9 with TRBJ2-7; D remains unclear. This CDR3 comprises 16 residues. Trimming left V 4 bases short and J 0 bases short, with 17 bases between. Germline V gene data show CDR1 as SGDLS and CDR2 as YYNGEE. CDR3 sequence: CASSPRSADLSYEQYF. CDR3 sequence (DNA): TGTGCCAGCAGCCCCCGCTCGGCGGACCTCTCCTACGAGCAGTACTTC.

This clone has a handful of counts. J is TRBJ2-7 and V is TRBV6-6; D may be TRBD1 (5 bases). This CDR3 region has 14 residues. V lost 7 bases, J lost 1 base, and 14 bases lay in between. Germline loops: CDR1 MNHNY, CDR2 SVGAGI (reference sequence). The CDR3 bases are TGTGCCAGCACTGCCCTGACAGATTCCTACGAGCAGTACTTC. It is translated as CASTALTDSYEQYF.

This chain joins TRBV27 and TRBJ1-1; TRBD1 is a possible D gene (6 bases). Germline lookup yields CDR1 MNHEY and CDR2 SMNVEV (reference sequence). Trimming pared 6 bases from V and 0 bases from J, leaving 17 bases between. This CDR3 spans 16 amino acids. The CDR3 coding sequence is TGTGCCAGCAGGAGCAGTTCGACAGGCATGAACACTGAAGCTTTCTTT. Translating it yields CASRSSSTGMNTEAFF.

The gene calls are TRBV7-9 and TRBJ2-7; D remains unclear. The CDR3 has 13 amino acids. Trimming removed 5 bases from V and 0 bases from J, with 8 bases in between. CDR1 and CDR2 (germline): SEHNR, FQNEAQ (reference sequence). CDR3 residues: CASSAPFSYEQYF. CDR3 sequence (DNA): TGTGCCAGCAGCGCTCCTTTCTCCTACGAGCAGTACTTC. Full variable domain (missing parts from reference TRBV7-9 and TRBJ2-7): DTGVSQNPRHKITKRGQNVTFRCDPISEHNRLYWYRQTLGQGPEFLTYFQNEAQLEKSRLLSDRFSAERPKGSFSTLEIQRTEQGDSAMYLCASSAPFSYEQYFGPGTRLTVT.

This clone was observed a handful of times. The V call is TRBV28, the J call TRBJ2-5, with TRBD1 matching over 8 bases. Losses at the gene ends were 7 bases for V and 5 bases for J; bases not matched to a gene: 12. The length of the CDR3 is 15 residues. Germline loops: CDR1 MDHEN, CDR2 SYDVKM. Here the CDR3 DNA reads TGTGCCAGCACCCGGGGGCAGGGGGCAATCGAGACCCAGTACTTC. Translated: CASTRGQGAIETQYF. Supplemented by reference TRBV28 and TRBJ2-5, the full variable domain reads DVKVTQSSRYLVKRTGEKVFLECVQDMDHENMFWYRQDPGLGLRLIYFSYDVKMKEKGDIPEGYSVSREKKERFSLILESASTNQTSMYLCASTRGQGAIETQYFGPGTRLLVL.

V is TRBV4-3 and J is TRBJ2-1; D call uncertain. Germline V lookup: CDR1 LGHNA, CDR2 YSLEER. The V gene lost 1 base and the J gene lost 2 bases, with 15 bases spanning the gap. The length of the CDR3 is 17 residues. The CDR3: CASSQGLYGGPYNEQFF. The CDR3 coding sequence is TGCGCCAGCAGCCAAGGACTTTACGGCGGCCCCTACAATGAGCAGTTCTTC.

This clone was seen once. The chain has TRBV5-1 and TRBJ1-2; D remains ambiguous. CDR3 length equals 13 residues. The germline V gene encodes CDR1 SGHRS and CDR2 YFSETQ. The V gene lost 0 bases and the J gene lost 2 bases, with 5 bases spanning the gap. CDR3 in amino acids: CASSLVGNYGYTF. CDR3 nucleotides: TGCGCCAGCAGCTTGGTGGGGAACTATGGCTACACCTTC.

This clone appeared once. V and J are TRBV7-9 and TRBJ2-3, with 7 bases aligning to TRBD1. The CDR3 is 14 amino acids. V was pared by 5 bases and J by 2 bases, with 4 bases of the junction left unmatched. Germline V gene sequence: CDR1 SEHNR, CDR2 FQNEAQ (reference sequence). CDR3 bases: TGTGCCAGCAGCCCAACAGGGGTCACAGATACGCAGTATTTT. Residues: CASSPTGVTDTQYF.

CDR3 DNA: TGTGCCAGCTCACAAAACCAGCACGGACAGGGTGTCTCTGAAGCTTTCTTT. Its protein product is CASSQNQHGQGVSEAFF. The rearrangement joins TRBV18 to TRBJ1-1, with 8 nucleotides matching TRBD1. The V gene's germline CDR1 is KGHSH and CDR2 LQKENI. The length of the CDR3 is 17 residues. The junction had 16 bases not matched to a gene; V was cut back by 4 bases and J by 6 bases. The whole variable domain, filled in from reference TRBV18 and TRBJ1-1, reads NAGVMQNPRHLVRRRGQEARLRCSPMKGHSHVYWYRQLPEEGLKFMVYLQKENIIDESGMPKERFSAEFPKEGPSILRIQQVVRGDSAAYFCASSQNQHGQGVSEAFFGQGTRLTVV.

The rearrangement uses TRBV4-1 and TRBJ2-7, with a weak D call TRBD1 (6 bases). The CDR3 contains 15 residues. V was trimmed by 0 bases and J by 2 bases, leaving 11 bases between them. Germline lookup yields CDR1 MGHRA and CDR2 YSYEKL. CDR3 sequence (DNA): TGCGCCAGCAGCCAAGAGGACAGTCGAACCTACGAGCAGTACTTC. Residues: CASSQEDSRTYEQYF.

CDR3 nucleotides: TGTGCCAGCAGGCGACCCGGGACTAGTATATACGAGCAGTACTTC. Translated: CASRRPGTSIYEQYF. This chain uses TRBV28 with TRBJ2-7; 8 bases match TRBD2. CDR1 and CDR2 (germline): MDHEN, SYDVKM. J lost 4 bases, V lost 6 bases, and 11 bases had no gene match. This CDR3 region has 15 residues.

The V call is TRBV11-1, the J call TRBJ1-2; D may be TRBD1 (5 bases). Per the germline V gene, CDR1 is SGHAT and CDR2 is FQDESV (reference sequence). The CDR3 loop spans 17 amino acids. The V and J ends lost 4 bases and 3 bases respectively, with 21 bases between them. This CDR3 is CASSSMTVQAEDYGYTF. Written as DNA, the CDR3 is TGTGCCAGCAGCTCCATGACAGTACAGGCTGAGGACTATGGCTACACCTTC.

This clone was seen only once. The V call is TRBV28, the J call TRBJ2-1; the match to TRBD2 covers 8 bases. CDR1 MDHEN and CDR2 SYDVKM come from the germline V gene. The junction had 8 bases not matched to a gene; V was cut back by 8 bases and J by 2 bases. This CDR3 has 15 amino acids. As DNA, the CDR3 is TGTGCCAGCCTAGCCGATAGCGGGACCTACAATGAGCAGTTCTTC. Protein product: CASLADSGTYNEQFF. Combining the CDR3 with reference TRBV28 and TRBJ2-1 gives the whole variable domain DVKVTQSSRYLVKRTGEKVFLECVQDMDHENMFWYRQDPGLGLRLIYFSYDVKMKEKGDIPEGYSVSREKKERFSLILESASTNQTSMYLCASLADSGTYNEQFFGPGTRLTVL.

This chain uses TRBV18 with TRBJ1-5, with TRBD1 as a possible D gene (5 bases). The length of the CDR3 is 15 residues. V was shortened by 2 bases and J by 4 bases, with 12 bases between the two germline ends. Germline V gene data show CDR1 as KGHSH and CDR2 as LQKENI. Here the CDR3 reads CASSPSSTVNQPQHF. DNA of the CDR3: TGTGCCAGCTCACCATCCTCGACAGTAAATCAGCCCCAGCATTTT.

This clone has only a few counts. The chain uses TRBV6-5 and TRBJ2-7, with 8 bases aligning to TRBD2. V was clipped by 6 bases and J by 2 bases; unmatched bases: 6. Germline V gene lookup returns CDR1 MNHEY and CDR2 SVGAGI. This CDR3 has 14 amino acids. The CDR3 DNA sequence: TGTGCCAGCAGCTCCATAGCGGGACCCTACGAGCAGTACTTC. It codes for CASSSIAGPYEQYF.

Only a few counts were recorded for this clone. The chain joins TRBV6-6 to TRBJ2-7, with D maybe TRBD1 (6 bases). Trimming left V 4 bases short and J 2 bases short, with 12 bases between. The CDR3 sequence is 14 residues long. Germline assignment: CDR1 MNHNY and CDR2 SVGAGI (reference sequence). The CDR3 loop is CASSSIGQPYEQYF. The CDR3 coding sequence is TGTGCCAGCAGTTCCATCGGACAGCCCTACGAGCAGTACTTC.

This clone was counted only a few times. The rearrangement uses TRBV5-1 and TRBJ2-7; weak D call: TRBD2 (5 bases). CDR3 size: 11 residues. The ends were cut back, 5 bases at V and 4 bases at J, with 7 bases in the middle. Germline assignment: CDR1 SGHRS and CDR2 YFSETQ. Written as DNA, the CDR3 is TGCGCCAGCAGGGAGGCGTACGAGCAGTACTTC. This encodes CASREAYEQYF.

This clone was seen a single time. The CDR3, as DNA: TGTGCCAGCAGTTCCCTCTCAGCCAGAGACGTTAACTATGGCTACACCTTC. Encoded protein: CASSSLSARDVNYGYTF. This rearrangement joins TRBV28 to TRBJ1-2; D unclear. V was shortened by 4 bases and J by 1 base, with 19 bases between the two germline ends. The CDR3 is 17 amino acids. Per the germline V gene, CDR1 is MDHEN and CDR2 is SYDVKM.

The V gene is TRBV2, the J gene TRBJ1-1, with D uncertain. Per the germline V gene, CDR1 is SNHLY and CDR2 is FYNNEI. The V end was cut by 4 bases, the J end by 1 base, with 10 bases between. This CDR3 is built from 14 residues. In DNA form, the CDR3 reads TGTGCCAGCAGTGTTGCCCGGCGGAACACTGAAGCTTTCTTT. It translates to CASSVARRNTEAFF.

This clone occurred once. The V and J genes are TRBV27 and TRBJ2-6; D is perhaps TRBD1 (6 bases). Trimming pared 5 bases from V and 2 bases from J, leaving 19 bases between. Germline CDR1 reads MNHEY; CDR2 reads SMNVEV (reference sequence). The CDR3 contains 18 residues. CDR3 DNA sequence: TGTGCCAGCAGTCCATACTCCCCGACAGGTGCTGGGGCCAACGTCCTGACTTTC. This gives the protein CASSPYSPTGAGANVLTF.